This TCR beta chain was sequenced for a study of T cells in Graves' hyperthyroidism and ophthalmopathy. Authors of the study amplified TCR beta CDR3 regions from RNA transcripts. HTBI primers were used for first-round RT-PCR of the TCR CDR3. TCRdb re-derived calls from the multiplex PCR reads in MiXCR, one entry per CDR3 protein. The table lists about half a million distinct CDR3 sequences, less than 25% of them singletons. This clonotype was seen a handful of times. Patients between 18 and 65 years old had hyperthyroidism, newly diagnosed and lasting under 2 months. Each 10 ml fresh peripheral blood draw supplied the PBMCs. What was sequenced was blood. The sequence came from a man aged 18 to 30 with Graves' hyperthyroidism.

This CDR3 is CASSGSGTRRVTQYF. The CDR3 DNA reads as TGTGCCAGCAGTGGATCCGGGACTCGGAGGGTGACCCAGTACTTC. The chain uses TRBV28 and TRBJ2-5; D might be TRBD2 (6 bases). Germline lookup yields CDR1 MDHEN and CDR2 SYDVKM. V lost 5 bases, J lost 7 bases, and 20 bases lay in between. The CDR3 consists of 15 residues.